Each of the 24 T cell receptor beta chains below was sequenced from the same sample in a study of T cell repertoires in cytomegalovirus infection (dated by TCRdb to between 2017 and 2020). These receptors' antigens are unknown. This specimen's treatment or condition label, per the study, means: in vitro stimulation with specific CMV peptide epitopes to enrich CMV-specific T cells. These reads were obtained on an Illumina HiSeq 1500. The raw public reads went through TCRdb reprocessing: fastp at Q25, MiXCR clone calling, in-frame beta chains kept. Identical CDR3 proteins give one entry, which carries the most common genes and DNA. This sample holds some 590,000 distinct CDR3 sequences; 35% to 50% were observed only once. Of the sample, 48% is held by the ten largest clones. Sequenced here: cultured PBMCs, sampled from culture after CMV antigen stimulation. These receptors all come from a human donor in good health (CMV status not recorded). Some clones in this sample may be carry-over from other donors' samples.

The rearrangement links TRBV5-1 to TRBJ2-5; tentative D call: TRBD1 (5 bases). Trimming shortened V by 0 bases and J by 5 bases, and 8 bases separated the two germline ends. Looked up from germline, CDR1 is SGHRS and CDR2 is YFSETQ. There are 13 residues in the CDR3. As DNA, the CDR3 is TGCGCCAGCAGCTTGGAAGGGGTGGAGACCCAGTACTTC. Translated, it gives CASSLEGVETQYF. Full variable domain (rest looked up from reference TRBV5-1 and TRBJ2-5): KAGVTQTPRYLIKTRGQQVTLSCSPISGHRSVSWYQQTPGQGLQFLFEYFSETQRNKGNFPGRFSGRQFSNSRSEMNVSTLELGDSALYLCASSLEGVETQYFGPGTRLLVL.

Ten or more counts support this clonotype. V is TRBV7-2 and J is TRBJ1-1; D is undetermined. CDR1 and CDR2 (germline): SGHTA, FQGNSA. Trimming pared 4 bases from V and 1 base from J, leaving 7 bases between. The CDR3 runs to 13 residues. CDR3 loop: CASSSPGNTEAFF. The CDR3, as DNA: TGTGCCAGCAGCTCCCCGGGGAACACTGAAGCTTTCTTT.

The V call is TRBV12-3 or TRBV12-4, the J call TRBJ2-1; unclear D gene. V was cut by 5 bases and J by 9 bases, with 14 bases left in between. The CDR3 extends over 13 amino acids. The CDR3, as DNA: TGTGCCAGCAGTCTACTTCTCCGCAGTGAGCAGTTCTTC. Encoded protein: CASSLLLRSEQFF.

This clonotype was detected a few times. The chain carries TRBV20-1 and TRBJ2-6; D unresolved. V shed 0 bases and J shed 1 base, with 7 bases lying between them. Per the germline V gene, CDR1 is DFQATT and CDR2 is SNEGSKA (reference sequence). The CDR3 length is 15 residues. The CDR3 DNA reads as TGCAGTGCTAGAGAGGTCATTTCTGGGGCCAACGTCCTGACTTTC. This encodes CSAREVISGANVLTF.

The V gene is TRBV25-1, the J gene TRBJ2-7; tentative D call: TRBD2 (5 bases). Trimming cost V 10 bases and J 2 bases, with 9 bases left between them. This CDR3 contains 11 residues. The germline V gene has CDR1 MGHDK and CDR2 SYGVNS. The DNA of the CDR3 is TGTGCCACCTTCGGGGCCTACGAGCAGTACTTC. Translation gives CATFGAYEQYF.

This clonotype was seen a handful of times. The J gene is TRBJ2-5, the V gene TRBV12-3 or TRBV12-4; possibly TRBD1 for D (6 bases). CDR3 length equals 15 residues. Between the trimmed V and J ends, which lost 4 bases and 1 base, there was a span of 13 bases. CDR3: CASSSQRGGQETQYF. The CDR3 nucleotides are TGTGCCAGCAGTTCCCAAAGAGGGGGCCAAGAGACCCAGTACTTC.

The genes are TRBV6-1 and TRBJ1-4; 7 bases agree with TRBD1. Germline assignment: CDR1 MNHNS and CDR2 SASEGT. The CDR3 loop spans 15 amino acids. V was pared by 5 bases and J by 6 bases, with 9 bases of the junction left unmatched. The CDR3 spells CASSYWTGPDEKLFF. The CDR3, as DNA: TGTGCCAGCAGTTATTGGACAGGTCCCGATGAAAAACTGTTTTTT.

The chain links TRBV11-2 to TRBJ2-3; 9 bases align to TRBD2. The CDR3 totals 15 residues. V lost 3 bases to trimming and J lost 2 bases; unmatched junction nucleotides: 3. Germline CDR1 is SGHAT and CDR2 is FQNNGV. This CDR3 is CASSLSSGATDTQYF. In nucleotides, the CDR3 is TGTGCCAGCAGCTTGTCTAGCGGGGCCACAGATACGCAGTATTTT.

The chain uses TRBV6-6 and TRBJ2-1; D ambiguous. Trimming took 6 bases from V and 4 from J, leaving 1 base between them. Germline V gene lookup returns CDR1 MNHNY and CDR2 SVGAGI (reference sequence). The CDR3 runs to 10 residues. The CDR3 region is CASRYNEQFF. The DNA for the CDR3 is TGTGCCAGCAGATACAATGAGCAGTTCTTC.

CDR3 in DNA: TGTGCCAGCAGCTCATGGGGGCTCGGGCAGTTCTTC. It translates to CASSSWGLGQFF. The gene calls are TRBV5-6 and TRBJ2-1, with a weak D call TRBD1 (6 bases). This CDR3 is 12 amino acids long. CDR1 SGHDT and CDR2 YYEEEE come from the germline V gene. V lost 3 bases and J 12 bases, leaving 13 bases between the germline ends.

This CDR3 is CASTVSGGQNYGYTF. CDR3 nucleotide sequence: TGTGCCAGTACTGTTTCGGGGGGACAGAACTATGGCTACACCTTC. This rearrangement joins TRBV19 to TRBJ1-2; 7 nucleotides align to TRBD1. This CDR3 comprises 15 residues. V was pared by 7 bases and J by 2 bases, with 10 bases of the junction left unmatched. The germline CDR1 and CDR2 sequences are LNHDA and SQIVND (reference sequence).

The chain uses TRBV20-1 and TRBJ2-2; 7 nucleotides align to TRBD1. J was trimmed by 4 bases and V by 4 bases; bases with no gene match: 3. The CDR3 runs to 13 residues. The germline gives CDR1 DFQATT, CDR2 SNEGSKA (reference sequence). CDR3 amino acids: CSANPGGTGELFF. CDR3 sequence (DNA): TGCAGTGCTAACCCAGGGGGCACCGGGGAGCTGTTTTTT.

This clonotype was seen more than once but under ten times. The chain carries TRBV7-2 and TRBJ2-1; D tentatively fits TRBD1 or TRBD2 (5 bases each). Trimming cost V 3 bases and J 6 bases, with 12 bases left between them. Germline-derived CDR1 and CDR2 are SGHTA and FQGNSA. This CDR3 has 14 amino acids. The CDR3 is CASSFGTLINEQFF. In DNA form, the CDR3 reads TGTGCCAGCAGCTTCGGGACCCTCATCAATGAGCAGTTCTTC.

DNA for the CDR3: TGTGCCAGCAGCTTAGTCTTGAGCGGCGGCTACACCTTC. Protein sequence: CASSLVLSGGYTF. The rearrangement uses TRBV7-6 and TRBJ1-2; D unresolved. Trimming pared 1 base from V and 8 bases from J, leaving 11 bases between. The CDR3 totals 13 residues. Germline CDR1 and CDR2: SGHVS and FNYEAQ.

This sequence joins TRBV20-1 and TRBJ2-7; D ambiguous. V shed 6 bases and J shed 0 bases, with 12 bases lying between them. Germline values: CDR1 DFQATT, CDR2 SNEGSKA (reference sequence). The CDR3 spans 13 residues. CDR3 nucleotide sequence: TGCAGTGCCCACGATCCTAGCTCCTACGAGCAGTACTTC. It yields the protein CSAHDPSSYEQYF.

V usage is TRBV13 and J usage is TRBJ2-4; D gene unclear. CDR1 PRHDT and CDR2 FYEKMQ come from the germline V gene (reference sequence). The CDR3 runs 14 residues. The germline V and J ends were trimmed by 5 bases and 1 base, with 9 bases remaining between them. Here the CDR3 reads CASSPPRAKNIQYF. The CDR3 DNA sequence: TGTGCCAGCAGCCCCCCTCGGGCCAAAAACATTCAGTACTTC.

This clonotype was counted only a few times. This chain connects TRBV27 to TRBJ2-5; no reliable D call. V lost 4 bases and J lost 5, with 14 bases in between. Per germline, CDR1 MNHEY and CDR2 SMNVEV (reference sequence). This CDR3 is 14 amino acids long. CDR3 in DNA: TGTGCCAGCAGTTCCCTGGGATCGACGGAGACCCAGTACTTC. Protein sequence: CASSSLGSTETQYF.

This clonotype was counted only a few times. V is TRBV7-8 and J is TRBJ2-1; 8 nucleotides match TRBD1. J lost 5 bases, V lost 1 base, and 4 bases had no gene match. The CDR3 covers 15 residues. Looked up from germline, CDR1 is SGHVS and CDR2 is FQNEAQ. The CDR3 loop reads CASSLGGQGNNEQFF. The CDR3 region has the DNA TGTGCCAGCAGCTTAGGTGGACAGGGCAACAATGAGCAGTTCTTC.

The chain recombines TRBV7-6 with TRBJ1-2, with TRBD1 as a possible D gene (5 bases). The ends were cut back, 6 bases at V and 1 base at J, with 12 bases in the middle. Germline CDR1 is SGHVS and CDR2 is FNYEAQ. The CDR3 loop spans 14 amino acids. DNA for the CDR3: TGTGCCAGCAGTCCCCTGGGGGTTAACTATGGCTACACCTTC. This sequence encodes CASSPLGVNYGYTF.

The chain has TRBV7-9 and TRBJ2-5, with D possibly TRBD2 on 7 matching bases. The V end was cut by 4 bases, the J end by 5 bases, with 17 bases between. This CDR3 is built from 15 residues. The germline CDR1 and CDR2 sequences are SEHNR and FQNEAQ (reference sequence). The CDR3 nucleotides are TGTGCCAGCAGCTCTCCTGGGGGGGCGAAGGAGACCCAGTACTTC. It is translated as CASSSPGGAKETQYF.

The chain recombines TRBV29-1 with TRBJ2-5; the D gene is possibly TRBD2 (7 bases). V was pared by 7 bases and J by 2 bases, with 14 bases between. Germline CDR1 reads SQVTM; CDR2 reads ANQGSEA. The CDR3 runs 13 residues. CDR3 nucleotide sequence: TGCAGCGGCTGGGGGGGGCTTCAAGAGACCCAGTACTTC. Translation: CSGWGGLQETQYF.

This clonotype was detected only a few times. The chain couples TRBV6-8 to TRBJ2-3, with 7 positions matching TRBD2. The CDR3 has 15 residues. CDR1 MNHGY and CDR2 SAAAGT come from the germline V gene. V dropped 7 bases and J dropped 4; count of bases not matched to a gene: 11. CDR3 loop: CASTGWAGAADTQYF. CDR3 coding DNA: TGTGCCAGCACGGGCTGGGCGGGAGCGGCAGATACGCAGTATTTT.

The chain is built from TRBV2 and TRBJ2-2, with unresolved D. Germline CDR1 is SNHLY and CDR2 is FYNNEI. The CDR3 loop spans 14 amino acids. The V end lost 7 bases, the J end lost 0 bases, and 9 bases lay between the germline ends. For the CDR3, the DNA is TGTGCCAGCACGGTCATCCCGAACACCGGGGAGCTGTTTTTT. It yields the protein CASTVIPNTGELFF.

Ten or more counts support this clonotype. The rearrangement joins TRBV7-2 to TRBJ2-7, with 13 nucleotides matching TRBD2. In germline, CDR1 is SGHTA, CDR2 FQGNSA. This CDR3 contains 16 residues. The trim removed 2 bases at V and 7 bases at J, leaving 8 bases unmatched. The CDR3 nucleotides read TGTGCCAGCAGCTTAACTAGCGGGAGGGCCTTGGGGGAGCAGTACTTC. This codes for CASSLTSGRALGEQYF.